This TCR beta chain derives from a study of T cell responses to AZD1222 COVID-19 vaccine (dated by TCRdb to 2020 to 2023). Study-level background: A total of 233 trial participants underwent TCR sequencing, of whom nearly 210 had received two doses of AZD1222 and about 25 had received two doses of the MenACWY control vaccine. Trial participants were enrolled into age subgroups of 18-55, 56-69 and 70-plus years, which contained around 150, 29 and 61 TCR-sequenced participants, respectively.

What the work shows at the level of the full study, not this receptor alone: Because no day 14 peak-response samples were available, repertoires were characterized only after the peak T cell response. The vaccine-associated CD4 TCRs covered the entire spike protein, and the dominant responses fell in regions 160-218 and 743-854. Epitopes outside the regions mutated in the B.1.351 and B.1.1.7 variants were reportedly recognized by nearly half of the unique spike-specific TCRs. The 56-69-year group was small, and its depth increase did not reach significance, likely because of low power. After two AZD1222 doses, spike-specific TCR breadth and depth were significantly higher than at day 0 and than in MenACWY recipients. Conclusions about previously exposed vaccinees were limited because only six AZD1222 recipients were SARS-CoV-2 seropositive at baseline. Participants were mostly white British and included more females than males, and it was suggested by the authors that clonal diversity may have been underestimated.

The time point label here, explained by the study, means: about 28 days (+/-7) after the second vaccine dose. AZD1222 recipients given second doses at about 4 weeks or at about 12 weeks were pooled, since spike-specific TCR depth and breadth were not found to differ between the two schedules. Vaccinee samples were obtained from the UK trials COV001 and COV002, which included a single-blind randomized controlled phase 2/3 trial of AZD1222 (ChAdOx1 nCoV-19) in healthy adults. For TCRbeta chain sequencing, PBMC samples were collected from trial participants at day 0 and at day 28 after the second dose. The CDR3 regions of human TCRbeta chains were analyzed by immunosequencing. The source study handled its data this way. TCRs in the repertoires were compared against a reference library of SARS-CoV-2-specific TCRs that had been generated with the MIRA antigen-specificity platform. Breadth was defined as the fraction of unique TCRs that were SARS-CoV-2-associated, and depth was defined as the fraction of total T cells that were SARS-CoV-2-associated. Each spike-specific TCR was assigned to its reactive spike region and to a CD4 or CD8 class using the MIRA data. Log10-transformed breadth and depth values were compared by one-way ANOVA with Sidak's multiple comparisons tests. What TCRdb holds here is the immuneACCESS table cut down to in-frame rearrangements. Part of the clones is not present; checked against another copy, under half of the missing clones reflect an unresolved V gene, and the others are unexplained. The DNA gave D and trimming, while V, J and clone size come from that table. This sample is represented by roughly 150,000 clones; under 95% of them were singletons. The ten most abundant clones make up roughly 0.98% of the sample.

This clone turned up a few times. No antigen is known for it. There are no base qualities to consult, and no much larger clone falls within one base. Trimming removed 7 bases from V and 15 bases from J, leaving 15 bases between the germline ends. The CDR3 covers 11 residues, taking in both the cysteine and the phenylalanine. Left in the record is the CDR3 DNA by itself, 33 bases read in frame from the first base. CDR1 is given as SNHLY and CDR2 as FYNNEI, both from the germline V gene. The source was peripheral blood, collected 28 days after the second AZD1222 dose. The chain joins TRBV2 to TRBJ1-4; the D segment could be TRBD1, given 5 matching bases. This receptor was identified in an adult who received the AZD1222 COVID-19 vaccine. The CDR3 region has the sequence CASTRLGGMFF. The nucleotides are TGTGCCAGCACCCGACTGGGGGGGATGTTTTTT.